This TCR beta chain was obtained from a study of neurological immune-mediated disorders. This clonotype was observed many times. Over 160 million TCR-beta sequences, together covering 15-18 subjects, were produced by every individual sequencing run that was carried out. Using its own MiXCR run on the 5' RACE reads, TCRdb lists one record per CDR3 protein. This sample has about 33,000 distinct CDR3 sequences, with about 1.6% found just once. Germline V lookup: CDR1 SGHVS, CDR2 FNYEAQ. CDR3 size: 16 residues. Trimming pared 1 base from V and 9 bases from J, leaving 20 bases between. The chain has TRBV7-6 and TRBJ2-3, with a tentative D call TRBD2 (7 bases). The sequence was collected from a woman in her twenties or thirties with multiple sclerosis. Specimen: PBMCs. As DNA, the CDR3 is TGTGCCAGCAGCTTAGGATCGGCGGGGGCCACCAAGACGCAGTATTTT. Its translation: CASSLGSAGATKTQYF. Based on the CDR3 plus reference TRBV7-6 and TRBJ2-3, the full variable domain is GAGVSQSPRYKVTKRGQDVALRCDPISGHVSLYWYRQALGQGPEFLTYFNYEAQQDKSGLPNDRFSAERPEGSISTLTIQRTEQRDSAMYRCASSLGSAGATKTQYFGPGTRLTVL.